Listed here are 24 T cell receptor beta chains from one sample, sequenced in a study of shared clonotypes between healthy human individuals. Clones were sequenced by immunoSEQ multiplex PCR, and TCRdb holds only the in-frame ones, with some missing. Here the sample spans some 1.1 million clones, 77% being singletons. The sequenced material came from memory CD4+ T cells from PBMCs. Sample subset: CD45RA-negative fraction. The receptor source for this set is a man aged 18-30 years in good health. Some clones in this sample may be carry-over from other donors' samples.

The rearrangement uses TRBV2 and TRBJ2-3, with D possibly being TRBD1 (5 bases). Germline lookup yields CDR1 SNHLY and CDR2 FYNNEI. Trimming cost V 4 bases and J 2 bases, with 13 bases left between them. The CDR3 consists of 15 residues. CDR3 bases: TGTGCCAGCAGTGTGGGGCAGGCCCCCACAGATACGCAGTATTTT. Translated: CASSVGQAPTDTQYF.

The chain recombines TRBV7-2 with TRBJ2-1, with TRBD2 matching 14 bases. There are 16 residues in the CDR3. Germline CDR1 SGHTA, CDR2 FQGNSA. The ends lost 1 base at V and 10 bases at J; junction bases unmatched: 6. For the CDR3, the DNA is TGTGCCAGCAGCTTAGAAGGGACTAGCGGGAGTAGGGAGCAGTTCTTC. Protein sequence: CASSLEGTSGSREQFF.

CDR3 sequence: CASSLPGGIAEAFF. In DNA form, the CDR3 reads TGTGCCAGCAGTTTACCAGGAGGAATCGCTGAAGCTTTCTTT. J is TRBJ1-1 and V is TRBV28; no clear D gene. The V end lost 2 bases, the J end lost 6 bases, and 13 bases lay between the germline ends. The CDR3 length is 14 residues. Per germline, CDR1 MDHEN and CDR2 SYDVKM.

This rearrangement joins TRBV28 to TRBJ1-5; D not resolved. Germline assignment: CDR1 MDHEN and CDR2 SYDVKM. The CDR3 totals 15 residues. V was pared by 1 base and J by 1 base, with 8 bases between. Written as DNA, the CDR3 is TGTGCCAGCAGTTTATTCCCAAACAGCAATCAGCCCCAGCATTTT. This sequence encodes CASSLFPNSNQPQHF.

This clone is a singleton in its sample. V gene TRBV2 combines with J gene TRBJ2-5; D gene ambiguous. The CDR3 loop spans 11 amino acids. The V end lost 10 bases, the J end lost 3 bases, and 9 bases lay between the germline ends. The germline V gene has CDR1 SNHLY and CDR2 FYNNEI. The CDR3 here is CATQREETQYF. The CDR3 nucleotides are TGTGCCACCCAAAGGGAAGAGACCCAGTACTTC.

The V gene is TRBV18, the J gene TRBJ2-1; 10 bases match TRBD1. Germline V gene sequence: CDR1 KGHSH, CDR2 LQKENI. The CDR3 is 18 amino acids. V was pared by 5 bases and J by 4 bases, with 14 bases of the junction left unmatched. DNA of the CDR3: TGTGCCAGCTCAGGATTGGCAACCGGGACAGGGGATTACAATGAGCAGTTCTTC. This sequence encodes CASSGLATGTGDYNEQFF. The full variable domain, with the rest looked up from reference TRBV18 and TRBJ2-1, is NAGVMQNPRHLVRRRGQEARLRCSPMKGHSHVYWYRQLPEEGLKFMVYLQKENIIDESGMPKERFSAEFPKEGPSILRIQQVVRGDSAAYFCASSGLATGTGDYNEQFFGPGTRLTVL.

This chain joins TRBV7-6 and TRBJ1-5; D gene ambiguous. Germline values: CDR1 SGHVS, CDR2 FNYEAQ. Trimming pared 2 bases from V and 6 bases from J, leaving 8 bases between. The CDR3 consists of 13 residues. The CDR3 nucleotides are TGTGCCAGCAGCTTATCCCTGGCTCAGCCCCAGCATTTT. It specifies CASSLSLAQPQHF.

The V gene is TRBV6-1, the J gene TRBJ2-5; 9 nucleotides agree with TRBD1. The CDR3 length is 11 residues. Germline-derived CDR1 and CDR2 are MNHNS and SASEGT. The V and J ends lost 0 bases and 14 bases, in that order; junction bases with no gene match: 1. CDR3 amino acids: CASSEAGQGYF. In DNA, the CDR3 is TGTGCCAGCAGTGAAGCGGGACAGGGATACTTC.

This clone was picked up a small number of times. The chain links TRBV28 to TRBJ2-5; D gene ambiguous. The CDR3 has 12 amino acids. The V end lost 7 bases, the J end lost 1 base, and 7 bases lay between the germline ends. CDR1 is MDHEN and CDR2 is SYDVKM in the germline V gene. CDR3 DNA: TGTGCCAGCAAACCCCCCCAAGAGACCCAGTACTTC. Residues: CASKPPQETQYF.

Comment on this clone: At the DNA level, this CDR3 is encoded by other sequences in the same sample as well. The CDR3 sequence: CASSVTGATNEKLFF. The CDR3 nucleotides read TGTGCCAGCAGCGTTACTGGGGCAACTAATGAAAAACTGTTTTTT. This chain connects TRBV9 to TRBJ1-4, with unresolved D. Germline loops: CDR1 SGDLS, CDR2 YYNGEE. V lost 2 bases to trimming and J lost 0 bases, with 8 bases between them. This CDR3 is 15 amino acids long.

The chain has TRBV9 and TRBJ2-3; 11 bases align to TRBD1. The CDR3 runs 16 residues. Losses at the gene ends were 4 bases for V and 2 bases for J; bases not matched to a gene: 6. Germline V gene data show CDR1 as SGDLS and CDR2 as YYNGEE. CDR3 in amino acids: CASSNRDRGSTDTQYF. The CDR3 coding sequence is TGTGCCAGCAGCAACCGGGACAGGGGGTCCACAGATACGCAGTATTTT.

The chain combines TRBV28 with TRBJ2-7, with 8 bases aligning to TRBD2. After removal of 6 bases from V and 2 bases from J, the junction contained 9 bases not matched to a gene. CDR1 MDHEN and CDR2 SYDVKM come from the germline V gene. This CDR3 has 15 residues. CDR3 bases: TGTGCCAGCAGATTAGCGGGACTACCAACCTACGAGCAGTACTTC. It is translated as CASRLAGLPTYEQYF.

This rearrangement joins TRBV5-6 to TRBJ2-5, with a weak D call TRBD1 (7 bases). This CDR3 has 14 residues. Trimming took 5 bases from V and 2 from J, leaving 13 bases between them. The V gene's germline CDR1 is SGHDT and CDR2 YYEEEE. CDR3: CASSRGTVQETQYF. In nucleotides, the CDR3 is TGTGCCAGCAGTCGCGGGACAGTTCAAGAGACCCAGTACTTC.

The rearrangement links TRBV19 to TRBJ2-5; either TRBD1 or TRBD2 may fit D (5 bases each). This CDR3 has 15 amino acids. Trimming took 5 bases from V and 5 from J, leaving 18 bases between them. Germline V gene lookup returns CDR1 LNHDA and CDR2 SQIVND (reference sequence). CDR3 sequence reads: CASSWGYGRGETQYF. For the CDR3, the DNA is TGTGCCAGTAGTTGGGGCTATGGGAGAGGGGAGACCCAGTACTTC. Based on the CDR3 plus reference TRBV19 and TRBJ2-5, the full variable domain is DGGITQSPKYLFRKEGQNVTLSCEQNLNHDAMYWYRQDPGQGLRLIYYSQIVNDFQKGDIAEGYSVSREKKESFPLTVTSAQKNPTAFYLCASSWGYGRGETQYFGPGTRLLVL.

To note about this clone: One junction end disagrees with the germline gene, perhaps due to a read error. The chain recombines TRBV2 with TRBJ2-7; D is ambiguous. This CDR3 spans 14 amino acids. CDR1 is SNHLY and CDR2 is FYNNEI in the germline V gene. The CDR3 sequence: CASSEVGISSEQYF. For the CDR3, the DNA is TGTGCCAGCAGTGAAGTGGGTATCTCCTCCGAGCAGTACTTC.

This clone was picked up one time. The chain uses TRBV18 and TRBJ1-1; D gene unclear. Germline-derived CDR1 and CDR2 are KGHSH and LQKENI. Trimming pared 6 bases from V and 3 bases from J, leaving 17 bases between. The CDR3 has 15 residues. The DNA of the CDR3 is TGTGCCAGCTCCCAGGCCTCCCCTTCTTACACTGAAGCTTTCTTT. This translates into CASSQASPSYTEAFF.

The V gene is TRBV6-6, the J gene TRBJ2-7; 7 bases are shared with TRBD1. The CDR3 runs 14 residues. CDR1 and CDR2 (germline): MNHNY, SVGAGI (reference sequence). The J segment lost 2 bases and the V segment lost 0 bases, leaving 1 base of the junction unmatched. For the CDR3, the DNA is TGTGCCAGCAGTTACTCGACAGGGCCCTACGAGCAGTACTTC. Its translation: CASSYSTGPYEQYF.

The V call is TRBV5-1, the J call TRBJ2-1; D gene unclear. From germline, CDR1 is SGHRS and CDR2 YFSETQ. The CDR3 covers 14 residues. Trimming removed 4 bases at V and 1 base at J, with 9 bases between. Written as DNA, the CDR3 is TGCGCCAGCAGCCCTGGGGAATCCTACAATGAGCAGTTCTTC. It codes for CASSPGESYNEQFF.

The chain employs TRBV18 and TRBJ2-7, with D hard to call. The CDR3 covers 15 residues. CDR1 and CDR2 (germline): KGHSH, LQKENI. Trimming cost V 1 base and J 5 bases, with 15 bases left between them. The CDR3 region has the DNA TGTGCCAGCTCACCACTGTCCGTCAACCAGGACGAGCAGTACTTC. Amino acids: CASSPLSVNQDEQYF.

The genes are TRBV12-5 and TRBJ1-1; possible D gene TRBD1, 6 bases. CDR1 and CDR2 (germline): LGHNT, FRNRAP. This CDR3 contains 14 residues. Trimming left V 5 bases short and J 1 base short, with 11 bases between. CDR3 amino acids: CASGLRGGNTEAFF. DNA of the CDR3: TGTGCTAGTGGTCTTAGAGGGGGGAACACTGAAGCTTTCTTT.

CDR3 nucleotides: TGTGCCAGCAGTTTATGGGCCGCCCGGGGACAGGGCAATGAGCAGTTCTTC. Its translation is CASSLWAARGQGNEQFF. This rearrangement joins TRBV28 to TRBJ2-1, with 9 bases lining up with TRBD1. The V and J ends lost 0 bases and 6 bases, in that order; junction bases with no gene match: 9. The CDR3 contains 17 residues. CDR1 is MDHEN, CDR2 SYDVKM, per germline.

The chain links TRBV10-3 to TRBJ2-2; tentatively, D is TRBD2 (5 bases). The length of the CDR3 is 12 residues. Trimming removed 8 bases at V and 2 bases at J, with 6 bases between. Germline V gene sequence: CDR1 ENHRY, CDR2 SYGVKD. CDR3 sequence: CAIGRNTGELFF. CDR3 sequence (DNA): TGTGCCATCGGGAGAAACACCGGGGAGCTGTTTTTT.

This clone has only a few counts. This chain connects TRBV18 to TRBJ1-5, with TRBD1 as a possible D gene (6 bases). CDR1 is KGHSH and CDR2 is LQKENI in the germline V gene. Trimming stripped 3 bases from V and 7 bases from J, with 16 bases between. This CDR3 region has 15 residues. CDR3 sequence reads: CASSPSSGGVQPQHF. CDR3 nucleotides: TGTGCCAGCTCACCTTCGTCGGGGGGCGTACAGCCCCAGCATTTT. The full variable domain, with the rest looked up from reference TRBV18 and TRBJ1-5, is NAGVMQNPRHLVRRRGQEARLRCSPMKGHSHVYWYRQLPEEGLKFMVYLQKENIIDESGMPKERFSAEFPKEGPSILRIQQVVRGDSAAYFCASSPSSGGVQPQHFGDGTRLSIL.

The CDR3 sequence: CASSWKRNIQYF. In DNA form, the CDR3 reads TGTGCCAGCAGTTGGAAAAGAAACATTCAGTACTTC. The chain links TRBV28 to TRBJ2-4; D remains ambiguous. CDR1 MDHEN and CDR2 SYDVKM come from the germline V gene. V gave up 4 bases and J gave up 6 bases, with 7 bases separating them. The CDR3 totals 12 residues.